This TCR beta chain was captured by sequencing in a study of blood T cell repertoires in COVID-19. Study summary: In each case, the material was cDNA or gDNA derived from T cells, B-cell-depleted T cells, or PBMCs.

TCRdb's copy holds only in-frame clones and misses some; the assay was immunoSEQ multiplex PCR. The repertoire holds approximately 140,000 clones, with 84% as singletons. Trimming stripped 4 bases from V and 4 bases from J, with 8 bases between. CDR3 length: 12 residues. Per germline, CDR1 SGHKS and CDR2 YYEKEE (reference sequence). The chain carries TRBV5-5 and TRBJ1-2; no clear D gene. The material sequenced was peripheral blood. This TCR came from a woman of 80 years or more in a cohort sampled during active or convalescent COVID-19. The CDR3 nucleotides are TGTGCCAGCAGCCGAGGACTCTATGGCTACACCTTC. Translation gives CASSRGLYGYTF. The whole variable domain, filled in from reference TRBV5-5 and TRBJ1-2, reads DAGVTQSPTHLIKTRGQQVTLRCSPISGHKSVSWYQQVLGQGPQFIFQYYEKEERGRGNFPDRFSARQFPNYSSELNVNALLLGDSALYLCASSRGLYGYTFGSGTRLTVV.